These 25 T cell receptor beta chains came from one sample sequenced in a study of blood T cells in healthy people across ages. Primed by a sample-barcoded 5' primer and a J-beta primer mix, a second PCR proceeded for 7 to 11 cycles. TCRdb ran MiXCR on the 5' RACE reads and lists one entry per CDR3 protein. The sample includes hundreds of thousands of distinct CDR3 sequences, approximately 25% seen only once; the top ten take approximately 8.7%. This same sample was also part of a study on T cells of mothers and their children.

The sequenced sample consisted of blood. These TCRs come from a boy younger than 18 in good health.

This clonotype has only a few counts. The V call is TRBV7-9, the J call TRBJ2-5; D might be TRBD1 (8 bases). CDR3 length: 16 residues. Trimming took off 1 base at V and 8 bases at J, with 20 bases between the two ends. Germline values: CDR1 SEHNR, CDR2 FQNEAQ (reference sequence). The CDR3 reads CASSLVRAGDRSTQYF. The CDR3 DNA is TGTGCCAGCAGCTTAGTACGGGCGGGGGACAGGTCCACCCAGTACTTC.

In this sample, this clonotype turned up a few times. The chain combines TRBV18 with TRBJ1-1; no clear D. Germline CDR1 is KGHSH and CDR2 is LQKENI. There are 15 residues in the CDR3. V lost 5 bases and J 4 bases, leaving 17 bases between the germline ends. The chain's CDR3 is CASSANSVRSTEAFF. In nucleotides, the CDR3 is TGTGCCAGCTCAGCAAACAGCGTCCGATCCACTGAAGCTTTCTTT.

This clonotype was found a few times. The chain is built from TRBV5-3 and TRBJ2-5; D is perhaps TRBD1 (6 bases). The J call could be wrong; TRBJ2-1 is a better fit for the DNA end. TRBV5-3 is treated as an ORF (open reading frame) with a function not yet certain. This CDR3 is 14 amino acids long. The CDR3 bases are TGTGCCAGAAGCTTGGGGGACAAACCTAATGAGCAGTTCTTC. This translates into CARSLGDKPNEQFF.

This clonotype appeared once. The V and J genes are TRBV20-1 and TRBJ2-3; 7 nucleotides agree with TRBD2. This CDR3 contains 15 residues. Unmatched junction bases numbered 4, after V lost 0 bases and J lost 1 base. CDR1 and CDR2 (germline): DFQATT, SNEGSKA (reference sequence). CDR3 residues: CSARDLTSGTDTQYF. The CDR3 coding sequence is TGCAGTGCTAGAGATCTTACTAGCGGCACAGATACGCAGTATTTT.

This clonotype was recorded only once. The CDR3 region has the DNA TGCGCCAGCAGCCCTAGCGGACGGGCCAACAATCAGCCCCAGCATTTT. It translates to CASSPSGRANNQPQHF. V gene TRBV4-1 combines with J gene TRBJ1-5; no clear D. Per the germline V gene, CDR1 is MGHRA and CDR2 is YSYEKL. This CDR3 region has 16 residues. V was shortened by 4 bases and J by 3 bases, with 16 bases between the two germline ends.

The chain links TRBV12-3 or TRBV12-4 to TRBJ2-5; D may be TRBD1 (6 bases). Trimming removed 5 bases at V and 1 base at J, with 14 bases between. This CDR3 region has 15 residues. CDR3 DNA sequence: TGTGCCAGCAGTGCACTCAGGGGCGGCCAAGAGACCCAGTACTTC. Amino acids: CASSALRGGQETQYF.

This clonotype showed up just a few times. The chain links TRBV5-1 to TRBJ2-1; D might be TRBD1 or TRBD2, each matching 5 bases. CDR1 and CDR2 (germline): SGHRS, YFSETQ. Trimming cost V 0 bases and J 8 bases, with 12 bases left between them. The CDR3 runs 14 residues. CDR3 coding DNA: TGCGCCAGCAGCTTGGGAGGGACGAGGGATGAGCAGTTCTTC. Protein product: CASSLGGTRDEQFF.

The chain recombines TRBV7-9 with TRBJ2-5; 8 bases are shared with TRBD2. The DNA end is more similar to TRBJ2-1, so the J call may be wrong. This CDR3 has 14 residues. The germline V gene has CDR1 SEHNR and CDR2 FQNEAQ (reference sequence). CDR3 nucleotides: TGTGCCAGCAGCCCCGTAGCGGGACCGGTTGAGCAGTTCTTC. It is translated as CASSPVAGPVEQFF.

This chain connects TRBV27 to TRBJ2-6; D gene unclear. This CDR3 is 18 amino acids long. In germline, CDR1 is MNHEY, CDR2 SMNVEV (reference sequence). With 1 base removed from V and 4 bases from J, the gap between germline ends came to 17 bases. CDR3 residues: CASSLYTDRIRGANVLTF. The CDR3 coding sequence is TGTGCCAGCAGTTTATACACGGACCGGATTAGAGGGGCCAACGTCCTGACTTTC.

The gene calls are TRBV30 and TRBJ1-3; D not resolved. V gave up 1 base and J gave up 0 bases, with 10 bases separating them. The CDR3 is 15 amino acids. The V gene's germline CDR1 is GTSNPN and CDR2 SVGIG (reference sequence). The CDR3 reads CAWSGAGSSGNTIYF. The DNA for the CDR3 is TGTGCCTGGAGTGGGGCGGGTAGCTCTGGAAACACCATATATTTT.

This clonotype was seen a few times. The chain combines TRBV4-3 with TRBJ2-7; 11 bases are a match to TRBD2. Germline CDR1 LGHNA, CDR2 YSLEER. Trimming took 0 bases from V and 0 from J; bases not matched to a gene: 13. The CDR3 length is 20 residues. CDR3 DNA sequence: TGCGCCAGCAGCCAAGATGGGTATCCGGGACTAGCGGAAACCTCCTACGAGCAGTACTTC. Protein product: CASSQDGYPGLAETSYEQYF.

The chain carries TRBV7-9 and TRBJ2-7; D call uncertain. Germline CDR1 and CDR2: SEHNR and FQNEAQ (reference sequence). Trimming removed 1 base from V and 7 bases from J, with 17 bases in between. The CDR3 runs 15 residues. The CDR3 sequence is CASSLGANLQWEQYF. CDR3 coding DNA: TGTGCCAGCAGCTTAGGAGCCAACCTTCAGTGGGAGCAGTACTTC.

The V gene is TRBV7-9, the J gene TRBJ2-7; the D is unclear. The germline V gene encodes CDR1 SEHNR and CDR2 FQNEAQ (reference sequence). The CDR3 loop spans 12 amino acids. Trimming took 2 bases from V and 4 from J, leaving 6 bases between them. For the CDR3, the DNA is TGTGCCAGCAGCTTACCCGATTACGAGCAGTACTTC. This sequence encodes CASSLPDYEQYF.

CDR3 region: CASSVGDWGQGFREQYF. For the CDR3, the DNA is TGTGCCAGCAGCGTAGGGGACTGGGGACAGGGGTTTCGCGAGCAGTACTTC. The V gene is TRBV9, the J gene TRBJ2-5; 10 nucleotides line up with TRBD1. The DNA end is a closer match to TRBJ2-7, so the J assignment may be wrong. Germline CDR1 SGDLS, CDR2 YYNGEE. The CDR3 covers 17 residues.

This sequence joins TRBV9 and TRBJ1-4; D is possibly TRBD1 (6 bases). Looked up from germline, CDR1 is SGDLS and CDR2 is YYNGEE. This CDR3 spans 14 amino acids. The V and J ends lost 0 bases and 11 bases respectively, with 14 bases between them. The chain's CDR3 is CASSVGRQASKLFF. The CDR3 DNA reads as TGTGCCAGCAGCGTAGGGAGACAGGCCTCTAAACTGTTTTTT.

This clonotype has a handful of counts. This sequence joins TRBV27 and TRBJ2-3, with 7 bases lining up with TRBD2. V shed 2 bases, J shed 3 bases, and the junction held 2 bases outside the gene matches. Germline loops: CDR1 MNHEY, CDR2 SMNVEV (reference sequence). This CDR3 is 14 amino acids long. The CDR3 DNA sequence: TGTGCCAGCAGTTTAAGACTAGCTACAGATACGCAGTATTTT. It specifies CASSLRLATDTQYF.

J is TRBJ2-1 and V is TRBV14; D remains unclear. CDR3 length equals 15 residues. Trimming took 5 bases from V and 5 from J, leaving 16 bases between them. CDR1 is SGHDN, CDR2 FVKESK, per germline. The CDR3 spells CASSSTPVLNNEQFF. CDR3 nucleotide sequence: TGTGCCAGCAGCTCCACCCCGGTACTGAACAATGAGCAGTTCTTC.

The V gene is TRBV20-1, the J gene TRBJ2-5, with 11 positions matching TRBD1. The J call could be wrong; TRBJ2-1 is a better fit for the DNA end. The germline V gene encodes CDR1 DFQATT and CDR2 SNEGSKA (reference sequence). The CDR3 is made up of 13 amino acids. The CDR3 loop reads CSAPRTGGYEQFF. The CDR3 DNA follows: TGCAGTGCCCCGAGGACAGGGGGCTATGAGCAGTTCTTC.

In this sample, this clonotype turned up many times. The V and J genes are TRBV28 and TRBJ2-1; 12 bases fit TRBD2. V lost 5 bases to trimming and J lost 4 bases; unmatched junction nucleotides: 3. Germline V gene lookup returns CDR1 MDHEN and CDR2 SYDVKM. This CDR3 region has 15 residues. CDR3 region: CASSTGLAGYNEQFF. DNA for the CDR3: TGTGCCAGCAGTACCGGACTAGCGGGGTACAATGAGCAGTTCTTC. Filled out from reference TRBV28 and TRBJ2-1, the complete variable domain reads DVKVTQSSRYLVKRTGEKVFLECVQDMDHENMFWYRQDPGLGLRLIYFSYDVKMKEKGDIPEGYSVSREKKERFSLILESASTNQTSMYLCASSTGLAGYNEQFFGPGTRLTVL.

This clonotype has a handful of counts. This chain joins TRBV12-3 or TRBV12-4 and TRBJ1-2; D not certain. The CDR3 spans 15 residues. V lost 3 bases and J lost 2, with 13 bases in between. CDR3 sequence (DNA): TGTGCCAGCAGTTTTGGGTTCGAGGCCAACTATGGCTACACCTTC. It yields the protein CASSFGFEANYGYTF.

The rearrangement links TRBV20-1 to TRBJ2-4; 8 bases align to TRBD2. Unmatched junction bases numbered 5, after V lost 3 bases and J lost 1 base. The CDR3 sequence is 15 residues long. The germline V gene encodes CDR1 DFQATT and CDR2 SNEGSKA (reference sequence). This CDR3 is CSASTQRGAKNIQYF. DNA for the CDR3: TGCAGTGCTAGTACCCAGCGGGGGGCCAAAAACATTCAGTACTTC.

This clonotype has ten or more counts. The CDR3 protein is CSVEEARGGLQETQYF. In DNA, the CDR3 is TGCAGCGTTGAAGAAGCGCGCGGGGGGCTCCAAGAGACCCAGTACTTC. The chain links TRBV29-1 to TRBJ2-5; 8 bases align to TRBD2. J lost 1 base, V lost 0 bases, and 7 bases had no gene match. The germline gives CDR1 SQVTM, CDR2 ANQGSEA. The CDR3 runs to 16 residues.

This clonotype occurred a few times. CDR3 DNA: TGTGCCAGCAACCGACCGAACACTGAAGCTTTCTTT. Amino acid sequence: CASNRPNTEAFF. The gene calls are TRBV6-2 or TRBV6-3 and TRBJ1-1; D remains unclear. The V gene lost 7 bases and the J gene lost 1 base, with 7 bases spanning the gap. Germline CDR1 and CDR2: MNHEY and SVGEGT. This CDR3 is built from 12 residues.

The chain recombines TRBV7-9 with TRBJ2-5; a weak D match, TRBD1 (6 bases). Trimming pared 2 bases from V and 5 bases from J, leaving 12 bases between. The CDR3 loop spans 14 amino acids. The germline CDR1 and CDR2 sequences are SEHNR and FQNEAQ (reference sequence). CDR3 in amino acids: CASSLLTGKETQYF. The CDR3 nucleotides read TGTGCCAGCAGCTTATTAACAGGGAAGGAGACCCAGTACTTC. The variable domain in full, with the rest retrieved from reference TRBV7-9 and TRBJ2-5, is DTGVSQNPRHKITKRGQNVTFRCDPISEHNRLYWYRQTLGQGPEFLTYFQNEAQLEKSRLLSDRFSAERPKGSFSTLEIQRTEQGDSAMYLCASSLLTGKETQYFGPGTRLLVL.

The chain couples TRBV29-1 to TRBJ2-5; no firm D call. The germline V and J ends were trimmed by 5 bases and 4 bases, with 5 bases remaining between them. There are 10 residues in the CDR3. Germline lookup yields CDR1 SQVTM and CDR2 ANQGSEA. The CDR3 DNA reads as TGCAGCGTTAGCCCAGAGACCCAGTACTTC. The encoded protein is CSVSPETQYF.